A selection of T cell receptor beta chains follows, all from one sample in a study of T cells expressing NK-cell markers. Reanalyzing the 5' RACE reads, TCRdb keeps one entry per CDR3 protein, without DNA. The table for this sample gives about 160,000 distinct CDR3 sequences. The sample taken for sequencing was blood T cells: a sorted CD56 or NKG2C T cell subset, CD4+ or CD8+ T cells, or bulk PBMC T cells (not recorded which). The receptors stem from a man aged 18 to 69 in good health. Each CDR3 is given with its conserved first and last residue. Each record gives: V gene, J gene, CDR3 protein.

V gene: TRBV4-1; J gene: TRBJ2-2; CDR3 protein: CASSQECWGDGSCFF
V gene: TRBV2; J gene: TRBJ2-7; CDR3 protein: CASSEGDSPTYEQYF
V gene: TRBV7-8; J gene: TRBJ1-1; CDR3 protein: CASSLGGALAFF
V gene: TRBV7-9; J gene: TRBJ1-4; CDR3 protein: CASSLDVRDRNEKLFF
V gene: TRBV28; J gene: TRBJ1-5; CDR3 protein: CASSFAGVGVQPQHF
V gene: TRBV7-2; J gene: TRBJ1-2; CDR3 protein: CASSLGARTGVESGYTF
V gene: TRBV27; J gene: TRBJ2-7; CDR3 protein: CASSSGFNYEQYF
V gene: TRBV25-1; J gene: TRBJ2-7; CDR3 protein: CASSDGGSLYEQYF
V gene: TRBV9; J gene: TRBJ2-7; CDR3 protein: CASSPGGGAHEQYF
V gene: TRBV29-1; J gene: TRBJ2-1; CDR3 protein: CSAEPGENNEQFF
V gene: TRBV10-3; J gene: TRBJ2-5; CDR3 protein: CAISESPREETQYF
V gene: TRBV7-9; J gene: TRBJ2-6; CDR3 protein: CASSLEGAVSGANVLTF
V gene: TRBV4-1; J gene: TRBJ2-7; CDR3 protein: CASSQDFSDRDPYEQYF
V gene: TRBV6-5; J gene: TRBJ2-1; CDR3 protein: CASSYSAFSGEQFF
V gene: TRBV4-2; J gene: TRBJ2-5; CDR3 protein: CASSQEASGGAETQYF
V gene: TRBV12-3/TRBV12-4; J gene: TRBJ1-5; CDR3 protein: CASSDTGLGQPQHF
V gene: TRBV3-1; J gene: TRBJ1-5; CDR3 protein: CASSPGREDLRPQHF
V gene: TRBV5-1; J gene: TRBJ1-4; CDR3 protein: CASSLGTASGEKLFF
V gene: TRBV7-9; J gene: TRBJ2-1; CDR3 protein: CATKPGVGGLRNEQFF
V gene: TRBV6-1; J gene: TRBJ2-5; CDR3 protein: CASRLSPGGYMETQYF
V gene: TRBV7-9; J gene: TRBJ2-7; CDR3 protein: CASSTTMGRGLYEQYF
V gene: TRBV7-9; J gene: TRBJ2-3; CDR3 protein: CASSLYQGSTDTQYF
V gene: TRBV6-4; J gene: TRBJ1-1; CDR3 protein: CASSDSGAEITEAFF
V gene: TRBV13; J gene: TRBJ2-7; CDR3 protein: CASSSYVGNLVYEQYF
V gene: TRBV7-9; J gene: TRBJ2-4; CDR3 protein: CASSESGGVKNIQYF
V gene: TRBV6-5; J gene: TRBJ1-5; CDR3 protein: CASSYSGTGNQPQHF
V gene: TRBV28; J gene: TRBJ1-5; CDR3 protein: CASSMYTPERQPQHF
V gene: TRBV2; J gene: TRBJ2-7; CDR3 protein: CASSEVRDIPYEQYF
V gene: TRBV19; J gene: TRBJ2-7; CDR3 protein: CASSIAGVTYEQYF
V gene: TRBV9; J gene: TRBJ2-7; CDR3 protein: CASSVAPLTYEQYF
V gene: TRBV7-8; J gene: TRBJ1-6; CDR3 protein: CASSFSGGGSPLHF
V gene: TRBV25-1; J gene: TRBJ2-2; CDR3 protein: CASSPGSRDTGELFF
V gene: TRBV9; J gene: TRBJ2-3; CDR3 protein: CASSGGGQGALFEYF
V gene: TRBV5-6; J gene: TRBJ1-4; CDR3 protein: CASSLGGTEKLFF
V gene: TRBV6-2/TRBV6-3; J gene: TRBJ1-3; CDR3 protein: CASSPRDADTIYF
V gene: TRBV25-1; J gene: TRBJ1-5; CDR3 protein: CASKGDGYNQPQHF
V gene: TRBV9; J gene: TRBJ1-1; CDR3 protein: CASSLGTGETNTEAFF
V gene: TRBV5-5; J gene: TRBJ2-3; CDR3 protein: CASSLGPYTDTQYF
V gene: TRBV7-9; J gene: TRBJ1-2; CDR3 protein: CASSPSLRANTF
V gene: TRBV7-9; J gene: TRBJ2-1; CDR3 protein: CASSPGVSSYNEQFF
V gene: TRBV12-3/TRBV12-4; J gene: TRBJ2-2; CDR3 protein: CASSLLRGYTGELFF
V gene: TRBV9; J gene: TRBJ1-2; CDR3 protein: CASSVPRDLTGLNGYTF
V gene: TRBV7-9; J gene: TRBJ1-2; CDR3 protein: CASSLVHEGYTF
V gene: TRBV3-1; J gene: TRBJ2-2; CDR3 protein: CASSPLSGHTGELFF
V gene: TRBV20-1; J gene: TRBJ2-2; CDR3 protein: CSARVFRPSNTGELFF
V gene: TRBV6-1; J gene: TRBJ1-2; CDR3 protein: CASSPAGGYYGYTF
V gene: TRBV3-1; J gene: TRBJ2-1; CDR3 protein: CASSPWKASGGPNEQFF
V gene: TRBV12-3/TRBV12-4; J gene: TRBJ2-3; CDR3 protein: CASSQESTQYF